Following are 25 T cell receptor beta chains from one sample sequenced in a study of radiation and T cells in renal cell carcinoma. Generated by immunoSEQ multiplex PCR, the TCRdb table keeps only in-frame clones and is missing some. The sample gives tens of thousands of clones, around three quarters of which show up once; roughly 6.1% is in the top ten. The time point is: blood 2 weeks post-SBRT. Treatment here: 15 Gy SBRT to primary tumor, nephrectomy 4 weeks later. The starting material was blood, obtained from a patient whose treatment included radiotherapy and nephrectomy. Every receptor here comes from a man aged 55 to 70 with renal cell carcinoma.

The rearrangement joins TRBV29-1 to TRBJ1-4, with D possibly TRBD1 on 5 matching bases. Germline CDR1 is SQVTM and CDR2 is ANQGSEA. V was clipped by 0 bases and J by 0 bases, with 14 bases between them. The CDR3 has 17 residues. CDR3 sequence: CSVEDLLGGATNEKLFF. In DNA form, the CDR3 reads TGCAGCGTTGAAGATCTTCTCGGGGGAGCAACTAATGAAAAACTGTTTTTT.

V gene TRBV19 combines with J gene TRBJ1-3; 9 bases line up with TRBD1. V shed 5 bases and J 2 bases; nucleotides not matched to a gene: 7. The germline CDR1 and CDR2 sequences are LNHDA and SQIVND (reference sequence). The CDR3 is 16 residues long. CDR3 sequence: CASSPRDRVTGNTIYF. CDR3 coding DNA: TGTGCCAGTAGTCCCCGGGACAGGGTAACTGGAAACACCATATATTTT. Based on the CDR3 plus reference TRBV19 and TRBJ1-3, the full variable domain is DGGITQSPKYLFRKEGQNVTLSCEQNLNHDAMYWYRQDPGQGLRLIYYSQIVNDFQKGDIAEGYSVSREKKESFPLTVTSAQKNPTAFYLCASSPRDRVTGNTIYFGEGSWLTVV.

This clone has more than one count but fewer than ten. The chain employs TRBV29-1 and TRBJ1-1, with D uncertain. V lost 8 bases and J 3 bases, leaving 13 bases between the germline ends. The CDR3 runs to 12 residues. Germline-derived CDR1 and CDR2 are SQVTM and ANQGSEA. CDR3 loop: CSTRWADTEAFF. Written as DNA, the CDR3 is TGCAGCACTAGGTGGGCTGACACTGAAGCTTTCTTT.

The J gene is TRBJ2-1, the V gene TRBV11-3, with D maybe TRBD2 (5 bases). In germline, CDR1 is SGHNT, CDR2 YENEEA. The CDR3 is made up of 17 amino acids. Trimming cost V 2 bases and J 4 bases, with 18 bases left between them. The CDR3 region is CASSLIWSADSYNEQFF. Written as DNA, the CDR3 is TGTGCCAGCAGCTTAATATGGAGTGCGGACTCTTACAATGAGCAGTTCTTC.

V gene TRBV9 combines with J gene TRBJ1-2; tentative D call: TRBD1 (5 bases). CDR3 length: 13 amino acids. CDR1 is SGDLS, CDR2 YYNGEE, per germline. Trimming stripped 6 bases from V and 4 bases from J, with 13 bases between. CDR3 region: CASNKEGLYGYTF. The CDR3 DNA reads as TGTGCCAGCAATAAAGAGGGGCTCTATGGCTACACCTTC.

This rearrangement joins TRBV28 to TRBJ2-7; D is possibly TRBD1 (5 bases). V lost 10 bases, J lost 2 bases, and 18 bases lay in between. The germline V gene encodes CDR1 MDHEN and CDR2 SYDVKM. The CDR3 length is 14 residues. CDR3: CATSLGELAYEQYV. The CDR3 nucleotides read TGTGCCACTTCCCTAGGGGAACTTGCCTACGAGCAGTACGTC.

This clone appeared a few times. The chain is built from TRBV2 and TRBJ2-5; 14 bases agree with TRBD2. This CDR3 spans 18 amino acids. Germline assignment: CDR1 SNHLY and CDR2 FYNNEI. J gave up 2 bases and V 9 bases, and 14 bases lay outside the gene matches. In DNA, the CDR3 is TGTGCCAGAGGGGGTAGCGGGACTAGCGGGGGCCGGCAAGAGACCCAGTACTTC. Translation gives CARGGSGTSGGRQETQYF.

The chain couples TRBV7-7 to TRBJ1-3; 7 positions agree with TRBD1. CDR3 length: 14 amino acids. J lost 1 base, V lost 5 bases, and 2 bases had no gene match. In germline, CDR1 is SSHAT, CDR2 FNYEAQ (reference sequence). The CDR3 sequence: CASSTGVSGNTIYF. DNA for the CDR3: TGTGCCAGCAGCACAGGGGTTTCTGGAAACACCATATATTTT.

This clone has just one count. This rearrangement joins TRBV18 to TRBJ2-2, with TRBD2 matching 7 bases. CDR1 and CDR2 from the germline V gene are KGHSH and LQKENI. The V segment lost 6 bases and the J segment 6 bases; nucleotides outside the gene matches: 10. CDR3 length: 15 amino acids. CDR3 sequence (DNA): TGTGCCAGCTCGTTCGGAGCGGGGAAGCCCGGGGAGCTGTTTTTT. Translation gives CASSFGAGKPGELFF.

The chain is built from TRBV19 and TRBJ2-3; tentative D call: TRBD1 (5 bases). The V gene lost 6 bases and the J gene lost 3 bases, with 10 bases spanning the gap. This CDR3 region has 13 residues. Germline V CDR1 and CDR2: LNHDA, SQIVND (reference sequence). The CDR3 DNA is TGTGCCAGTAGGAAGACAGTAACAGATACGCAGTATTTT. Its protein product is CASRKTVTDTQYF. Full variable domain (rest looked up from reference TRBV19 and TRBJ2-3): DGGITQSPKYLFRKEGQNVTLSCEQNLNHDAMYWYRQDPGQGLRLIYYSQIVNDFQKGDIAEGYSVSREKKESFPLTVTSAQKNPTAFYLCASRKTVTDTQYFGPGTRLTVL.

J is TRBJ2-1 and V is TRBV6-5; the D is unclear. The CDR3 is 13 residues long. From germline, CDR1 is MNHEY and CDR2 SVGAGI. V gave up 6 bases and J gave up 4 bases, with 10 bases separating them. The CDR3 DNA sequence: TGTGCCAGCAGCACTGCCGGTTACAATGAGCAGTTCTTC. Translated: CASSTAGYNEQFF.

The chain recombines TRBV7-2 with TRBJ1-5; no definite D call. With 5 bases removed from V and 8 bases from J, the gap between germline ends came to 13 bases. The CDR3 has 13 amino acids. Germline CDR1 and CDR2: SGHTA and FQGNSA. The CDR3 here is CASSRTGGEPQHF. The CDR3 region has the DNA TGTGCCAGCAGCCGTACCGGTGGTGAGCCCCAGCATTTT.

This chain links TRBV7-6 with TRBJ2-3; D possibly corresponds to TRBD2 (5 bases). Trimming cost V 1 base and J 2 bases, with 22 bases left between them. The germline CDR1 and CDR2 sequences are SGHVS and FNYEAQ. The CDR3 totals 19 residues. The CDR3 loop is CASSLVRSAGGSHTDTQYF. The CDR3 nucleotides read TGTGCCAGCAGCTTAGTTCGTTCCGCAGGCGGGTCACACACAGATACGCAGTATTTT. Based on the CDR3 plus reference TRBV7-6 and TRBJ2-3, the full variable domain is GAGVSQSPRYKVTKRGQDVALRCDPISGHVSLYWYRQALGQGPEFLTYFNYEAQQDKSGLPNDRFSAERPEGSISTLTIQRTEQRDSAMYRCASSLVRSAGGSHTDTQYFGPGTRLTVL.

V usage is TRBV18 and J usage is TRBJ2-5, with TRBD1 as a possible D gene (5 bases). V was clipped by 4 bases and J by 4 bases, with 16 bases between them. This CDR3 comprises 15 residues. Germline assignment: CDR1 KGHSH and CDR2 LQKENI. The CDR3, as DNA: TGTGCCAGCTCACAGTTACAGGAAAAGACAGAGACCCAGTACTTC. It specifies CASSQLQEKTETQYF.

V and J are TRBV9 and TRBJ2-3; 13 bases line up with TRBD2. With 3 bases clipped from V and 1 base from J, the junction kept 5 bases outside the gene matches. Per germline, CDR1 SGDLS and CDR2 YYNGEE. The CDR3 totals 17 residues. The CDR3 spells CASSAILAGGGTDTQYF. The CDR3 nucleotides read TGTGCCAGCAGCGCTATACTAGCGGGAGGGGGCACAGATACGCAGTATTTT.

The genes are TRBV6-6 and TRBJ2-3, with D unresolved. Trimming removed 0 bases at V and 11 bases at J, with 12 bases between. The length of the CDR3 is 13 residues. Germline assignment: CDR1 MNHNY and CDR2 SVGAGI (reference sequence). CDR3 bases: TGTGCCAGCAGTTACTCGATAAGTTGGGGGCAGTATTTT. Its protein product is CASSYSISWGQYF.

This sequence joins TRBV10-2 and TRBJ2-5; TRBD2 might be the D (6 bases). The DNA end is a closer match to TRBJ2-7, so the J assignment may be wrong. The V gene's germline CDR1 is WSHSY and CDR2 SAAADI. CDR3 length: 14 residues. The CDR3 region is CASSPGLSSYEQYF. CDR3 coding DNA: TGCGCCAGCTCCCCGGGACTGAGCTCCTACGAGCAGTACTTC.

V is TRBV7-9 and J is TRBJ1-5, with 7 bases matching TRBD1. Germline CDR1 SEHNR, CDR2 FQNEAQ (reference sequence). CDR3 length: 17 amino acids. Germline trimming cut 4 bases from V and 0 bases from J; bases unmatched to any gene: 9. The DNA for the CDR3 is TGTGCCAGCAGCTGGGGGGGACAGACACCTAGCAATCAGCCCCAGCATTTT. Translating gives CASSWGGQTPSNQPQHF.

This rearrangement joins TRBV10-2 to TRBJ2-7; D possibly corresponds to TRBD2 (7 bases). The ends were cut back, 3 bases at V and 3 bases at J, with 15 bases in the middle. Germline CDR1 is WSHSY and CDR2 is SAAADI. This CDR3 has 15 residues. The CDR3 DNA reads TGCGCCAGCAGTGATTTGGGGGGGGGCGGCTACGAGCAGTACTTC. Amino acid sequence: CASSDLGGGGYEQYF.

The rearrangement joins TRBV21-1 to TRBJ1-6; no check of the table's D call, TRBD1, against the DNA was made. TRBV21-1 is a pseudogene locus. The CDR3 runs 17 residues. CDR3 DNA: TGTGCCAGCAGCAAGGCAGGGGGCATTTCCTATAATTCACCCCTCCACTTT. Translated: CASSKAGGISYNSPLHF.

This clone has a handful of counts. The V gene is TRBV5-4, the J gene TRBJ1-2; D gene unclear. The V and J ends lost 0 bases and 11 bases respectively, with 11 bases between them. This CDR3 has 12 amino acids. Germline V gives CDR1 SGHNT, CDR2 YYREEE (reference sequence). The CDR3 sequence is CASSLGLGTYTF. CDR3 coding DNA: TGTGCCAGCAGCTTGGGCCTGGGTACTTACACCTTC.

The chain couples TRBV25-1 to TRBJ1-2, with D possibly being TRBD1 (5 bases). Germline V gene data show CDR1 as MGHDK and CDR2 as SYGVNS. CDR3 size: 16 residues. The V end was cut by 1 base, the J end by 4 bases, with 16 bases between. CDR3 bases: TGTGCCAGCAGTGAATCGGGGGAAGGTAGTATCTATGGCTACACCTTC. It yields the protein CASSESGEGSIYGYTF.

V gene TRBV5-1 combines with J gene TRBJ1-1, with D possibly matching TRBD1 (6 bases). Germline CDR1 SGHRS, CDR2 YFSETQ. Between the trimmed V and J ends, which lost 2 bases and 1 base, there was a span of 12 bases. CDR3 length: 15 residues. The CDR3 bases are TGCGCCAGCAGCTTTGAGACAGGAGAGAACACTGAAGCTTTCTTT. It codes for CASSFETGENTEAFF.

The chain uses TRBV7-9 and TRBJ2-3, with D perhaps matching TRBD2 (6 bases). Trimming stripped 5 bases from V and 5 bases from J, with 8 bases between. The CDR3 extends over 12 amino acids. Germline V gene data show CDR1 as SEHNR and CDR2 as FQNEAQ (reference sequence). As DNA, the CDR3 is TGTGCCAGCAGCGCCGGGGGAGATACGCAGTATTTT. Protein sequence: CASSAGGDTQYF.

The chain combines TRBV28 with TRBJ1-1; 10 bases match TRBD1. V trimming: 6 bases; J trimming: 5 bases; junction bases outside the gene matches: 9. CDR3 length equals 15 residues. CDR1 and CDR2 (germline): MDHEN, SYDVKM. This CDR3 reads CASRGGTGARTEAFF. The CDR3 nucleotides read TGTGCCAGCAGGGGGGGGACAGGGGCGCGGACTGAAGCTTTCTTT.